What follows are 19 T cell receptor beta chains derived from one specimen sequenced in a study of cytomegalovirus exposure and HLA in healthy donors. Produced via immunoSEQ multiplex PCR; TCRdb's table is partial and in-frame only. The data show some 150,000 clones, around 90% seen once. The sequencing sample was made of PBMCs. Every receptor here comes from a woman aged 30 to 39 in good health and CMV-seropositive.

CDR3 sequence: CASSFSGGEGKLFF. In DNA, the CDR3 is TGCGCCAGCAGCTTTTCGGGAGGGGAAGGAAAACTGTTTTTT. V usage is TRBV5-1 and J usage is TRBJ1-4; maybe TRBD1 (5 bases). Germline-derived CDR1 and CDR2 are SGHRS and YFSETQ. The CDR3 has 14 amino acids. Trimming pared 2 bases from V and 10 bases from J, leaving 15 bases between.

This clone came up once. The chain couples TRBV11-1 to TRBJ1-3; no reliable D call. Germline values: CDR1 SGHAT, CDR2 FQDESV (reference sequence). The CDR3 runs to 14 residues. The V and J ends lost 4 bases and 7 bases respectively, with 14 bases between them. CDR3 in DNA: TGTGCCAGCAGCTCCCTCGTTAGTGCGAACACCATATATTTT. Its protein is CASSSLVSANTIYF.

The rearrangement links TRBV5-1 to TRBJ1-5; 11 bases map to TRBD1. This CDR3 comprises 14 residues. V shed 9 bases, J shed 1 base, and the junction held 3 bases outside the gene matches. Per the germline V gene, CDR1 is SGHRS and CDR2 is YFSETQ. The CDR3 sequence: CATGDRGSNQPQHF. The DNA of the CDR3 is TGCGCCACCGGGGACAGGGGGAGCAATCAGCCCCAGCATTTT.

This clone was counted a single time. The genes are TRBV7-2 and TRBJ2-2, with 7 bases fitting TRBD1. Germline V gene data show CDR1 as SGHTA and CDR2 as FQGNSA. CDR3 size: 17 residues. Germline trimming cut 2 bases from V and 1 base from J; bases unmatched to any gene: 7. CDR3 amino acids: CASSLFRGTENTGELFF. The CDR3 DNA reads TGTGCCAGCAGCTTATTTAGGGGGACAGAGAACACCGGGGAGCTGTTTTTT. Full variable domain (missing parts from reference TRBV7-2 and TRBJ2-2): GAGVSQSPSNKVTEKGKDVELRCDPISGHTALYWYRQSLGQGLEFLIYFQGNSAPDKSGLPSDRFSAERTGGSVSTLTIQRTQQEDSAVYLCASSLFRGTENTGELFFGEGSRLTVL.

This clone was counted a few times. The rearrangement joins TRBV11-1 to TRBJ2-7, with 8 bases that match TRBD1. The CDR3 has 14 residues. Germline V CDR1 and CDR2: SGHAT, FQDESV (reference sequence). Trimming cost V 5 bases and J 4 bases; bases outside gene matches: 7. CDR3 loop: CASSAGQGWYEQYF. For the CDR3, the DNA is TGTGCCAGCAGCGCCGGACAGGGTTGGTACGAGCAGTACTTC. Full variable domain (remainder filled in from reference TRBV11-1 and TRBJ2-7): EAEVAQSPRYKITEKSQAVAFWCDPISGHATLYWYRQILGQGPELLVQFQDESVVDDSQLPKDRFSAERLKGVDSTLKIQPAELGDSAMYLCASSAGQGWYEQYFGPGTRLTVT.

This clone came up once. This rearrangement joins TRBV7-8 to TRBJ2-1; 8 positions match TRBD2. The CDR3 contains 13 residues. CDR1 and CDR2 (germline): SGHVS, FQNEAQ. The junction had 6 bases not matched to a gene; V was cut back by 7 bases and J by 7 bases. The CDR3 nucleotides are TGTGCCAGCACTCCGGGAGGGGCGAATGAGCAGTTCTTC. Translation gives CASTPGGANEQFF. The full variable domain, its missing parts supplied by reference TRBV7-8 and TRBJ2-1, is GAGVSQSPRYKVAKRGQDVALRCDPISGHVSLFWYQQALGQGPEFLTYFQNEAQLDKSGLPSDRFFAERPEGSVSTLKIQRTQQEDSAVYLCASTPGGANEQFFGPGTRLTVL.

The CDR3: CASSLRSGTGKPGANVLTF. For the CDR3, the DNA is TGTGCCAGCAGTTTACGTTCCGGGACAGGGAAACCTGGGGCCAACGTCCTGACTTTC. The chain is built from TRBV27 and TRBJ2-6; the match to TRBD1 covers 9 bases. CDR3 length: 19 residues. Germline lookup yields CDR1 MNHEY and CDR2 SMNVEV (reference sequence). The junction had 10 bases not matched to a gene; V was cut back by 2 bases and J by 2 bases.

This rearrangement joins TRBV5-4 to TRBJ2-5, with 12 bases identical to TRBD2. Germline CDR1 is SGHNT and CDR2 is YYREEE (reference sequence). The V segment lost 1 base and the J segment 1 base; nucleotides outside the gene matches: 5. The CDR3 runs to 17 residues. The CDR3 sequence: CASSLMPSGGVQETQYF. DNA of the CDR3: TGTGCCAGCAGCTTGATGCCTAGCGGGGGGGTCCAAGAGACCCAGTACTTC.

The chain combines TRBV5-6 with TRBJ2-7; 7 nucleotides agree with TRBD2. CDR3 length: 13 residues. With 4 bases clipped from V and 5 bases from J, the junction kept 6 bases outside the gene matches. The germline gives CDR1 SGHDT, CDR2 YYEEEE. This CDR3 reads CASSLGRGDEQYF. The CDR3 nucleotides read TGTGCCAGCAGCCTTGGACGGGGGGACGAGCAGTACTTC.

CDR3 coding DNA: TGTGCCAGCAGTATTACAGGGGGCTACGAGCAGTACTTC. Translated: CASSITGGYEQYF. This sequence joins TRBV27 and TRBJ2-7, with 8 positions matching TRBD1. This CDR3 contains 13 residues. The V gene end was trimmed by 5 bases and the J gene end by 3 bases; junction bases not matched to a gene: 3. Germline CDR1 reads MNHEY; CDR2 reads SMNVEV (reference sequence).

The chain carries TRBV18 and TRBJ2-5, with D possibly matching TRBD2 (6 bases). V was shortened by 5 bases and J by 3 bases, with 7 bases between the two germline ends. CDR3 length equals 12 residues. The germline V gene has CDR1 KGHSH and CDR2 LQKENI. The CDR3 sequence is CASSTGEETQYF. CDR3 nucleotides: TGTGCCAGCTCAACGGGGGAAGAGACCCAGTACTTC.

The chain couples TRBV5-4 to TRBJ1-2; D might be TRBD1 (6 bases). Trimming took 4 bases from V and 7 from J, leaving 14 bases between them. The CDR3 length is 13 residues. Germline V lookup: CDR1 SGHNT, CDR2 YYREEE (reference sequence). CDR3 sequence: CASSPKGVFGYTF. Here the CDR3 DNA reads TGTGCCAGCAGCCCCAAGGGGGTGTTTGGCTACACCTTC.

J is TRBJ2-3 and V is TRBV5-1; weak D call: TRBD2 (5 bases). Germline V lookup: CDR1 SGHRS, CDR2 YFSETQ. The V end was cut by 4 bases, the J end by 6 bases, with 12 bases between. There are 13 residues in the CDR3. DNA for the CDR3: TGCGCCAGCAGCCCCGCGGGTCCCGATACGCAGTATTTT. Encoded protein: CASSPAGPDTQYF.

The CDR3 spells CASSLDPGLADDEQYF. The CDR3 bases are TGTGCCAGCAGCTTAGACCCCGGACTAGCGGATGACGAGCAGTACTTC. J is TRBJ2-7 and V is TRBV11-2; 10 bases map to TRBD2. Germline V gene sequence: CDR1 SGHAT, CDR2 FQNNGV. The CDR3 loop spans 16 amino acids. Trimming at V came to 0 bases and at J to 5 bases, leaving 7 bases not matched to a gene.

V usage is TRBV7-2 and J usage is TRBJ2-7; D might be TRBD1 (6 bases). Trimming stripped 3 bases from V and 2 bases from J, with 20 bases between. The CDR3 sequence is 17 residues long. Germline CDR1 reads SGHTA; CDR2 reads FQGNSA. The CDR3 reads CASSFYGGGFDPYEQYF. CDR3 in DNA: TGTGCCAGCAGCTTTTATGGGGGCGGGTTTGACCCCTACGAGCAGTACTTC.

The rearrangement joins TRBV28 to TRBJ1-5; D might be TRBD1 (5 bases). CDR3 length: 15 amino acids. CDR1 and CDR2 (germline): MDHEN, SYDVKM. Trimming cost V 11 bases and J 6 bases, with 23 bases left between them. In nucleotides, the CDR3 is TGTGCCGCTAATGGGGCCCGGGGGAGAAGTCAGCCCCAGCATTTT. Encoded protein: CAANGARGRSQPQHF.

This rearrangement joins TRBV7-2 to TRBJ2-5, with D hard to call. Germline assignment: CDR1 SGHTA and CDR2 FQGNSA. The ends were cut back, 3 bases at V and 2 bases at J, with 10 bases in the middle. CDR3 length: 14 amino acids. Here the CDR3 DNA reads TGTGCCAGCAGCTTGGGCTACTCACAAGAGACCCAGTACTTC. Encoded protein: CASSLGYSQETQYF.

This chain uses TRBV2 with TRBJ2-7, with D tentatively TRBD1 (5 bases). The CDR3 spans 12 residues. With 8 bases removed from V and 6 bases from J, the gap between germline ends came to 14 bases. Germline CDR1 SNHLY, CDR2 FYNNEI. The CDR3 is CASLGVLGEQYF. Written as DNA, the CDR3 is TGTGCCAGCTTAGGGGTGCTGGGCGAGCAGTACTTC.

In this sample, this clone turned up once. V and J are TRBV11-2 and TRBJ1-4; 7 bases match TRBD1. Germline CDR1 SGHAT, CDR2 FQNNGV. This CDR3 comprises 15 residues. V lost 4 bases, J lost 5 bases, and 7 bases stayed unmatched. The CDR3, as DNA: TGTGCCAGCAGCTCGGGACCGGACAGGAATGAAAAACTGTTTTTT. Residues: CASSSGPDRNEKLFF.